This is a list of T cell receptor beta chains from one sample in a study of cytomegalovirus exposure and HLA in healthy donors. TCRdb keeps only in-frame clones here, not all; method: immunoSEQ multiplex PCR. The profile shows under 200,000 clones, more than 65% of them singletons. Sequencing used PBMCs. Source of these receptors: a woman aged 45-60 years in good health and CMV-seronegative. Each CDR3 is given with its conserved first and last residue. The order of the fields is clone size, D gene, J gene, V gene, CDR3 protein, CDR3 DNA. D genes are given only for firm matches. The size of a clone is reported for some rows only, either as once, few or many, or as a class for expanded clones.

>.|TRBD1|TRBJ1-2|TRBV7-8
CASSLTLDRGGGGYTF
TGTGCCAGCAGCCTCACCTTGGACAGGGGTGGTGGTGGCTACACCTTC
>.|.|TRBJ2-5|TRBV4-1
CASSPRRLQETQYF
TGCGCCAGCAGCCCGCGGAGACTCCAAGAGACCCAGTACTTC
>.|TRBD2|TRBJ2-1|TRBV11-2
CASSLDGGSYNEQFF
TGTGCCAGCAGCTTAGACGGCGGGAGCTACAATGAGCAGTTCTTC
>.|.|TRBJ2-7|TRBV28
CASSLLTSLYEQYF
TGTGCCAGCAGTCTCCTAACGAGTCTTTACGAGCAGTACTTC
>few|.|TRBJ2-3|TRBV29-1
CSGQGAQDTQYF
TGCAGCGGTCAAGGAGCCCAAGATACGCAGTATTTT
>few|TRBD1|TRBJ1-5|TRBV6-1
CATHRGSWQPQHF
TGTGCCACACACAGGGGATCGTGGCAGCCCCAGCATTTT
>few|TRBD2|TRBJ2-7|TRBV28
CASSRGLAPYEQYF
TGTGCCAGCAGTCGCGGACTAGCGCCCTACGAGCAGTACTTC
>.|TRBD1|TRBJ1-5|TRBV19
CASSRDRYSNQPQHF
TGTGCCAGTAGCCGGGACAGATATAGCAATCAGCCCCAGCATTTT
>.|.|TRBJ1-4|TRBV4-1
CASSQVRMREKLFF
TGCGCCAGCAGCCAAGTTAGGATGCGGGAAAAACTGTTTTTT
>few|TRBD1|TRBJ1-2|TRBV7-2
CASRGGTGGRSNYGYTF
TGTGCCAGCAGGGGGGGGACAGGGGGTCGCTCTAACTATGGCTACACCTTC
>.|TRBD1|TRBJ1-1|TRBV5-4
CASSTGQGNTEAFF
TGTGCCAGCAGCACGGGACAGGGGAACACTGAAGCTTTCTTT
>.|TRBD1|TRBJ1-2|TRBV5-6
CASTLRGGQGDYGYTF
TGTGCCAGCACCCTCAGAGGGGGACAGGGGGATTATGGCTACACCTTC
>.|.|TRBJ2-5|TRBV6-4
CASSDLSGEGGGQETQYF
TGTGCCAGCAGTGACTTATCGGGGGAAGGGGGCGGGCAAGAGACCCAGTACTTC
>.|TRBD1|TRBJ1-5|TRBV19
CASRNRQGTNQPQHF
TGTGCCAGTAGAAACCGACAGGGGACGAATCAGCCCCAGCATTTT
>.|TRBD1|TRBJ1-4|TRBV2
CASSEQGGLEEKLFF
TGTGCCAGCAGTGAACAGGGGGGTTTAGAAGAAAAACTGTTTTTT
>.|TRBD2|TRBJ2-3|TRBV7-2
CASSPMGGGTDTQYF
TGTGCCAGCAGTCCAATGGGGGGGGGCACAGATACGCAGTATTTT
>.|TRBD1|TRBJ2-4|TRBV19
CASRDRVYIQYF
TGTGCCAGCCGCGACAGGGTGTACATTCAGTACTTC
>few|TRBD1|TRBJ2-3|TRBV10-1
CASSEGQAIDTQYF
TGCGCCAGCAGTGAAGGACAGGCTATAGATACGCAGTATTTT
>.|TRBD2|TRBJ2-3|TRBV7-2
CASSLVLAGSTDTQYF
TGTGCCAGCAGCTTAGTTCTAGCGGGATCCACAGATACGCAGTATTTT
>.|TRBD2|TRBJ2-2|TRBV15
CATRTSGNTGELFF
TGTGCCACCCGGACTAGCGGGAACACCGGGGAGCTGTTTTTT
>.|TRBD2|TRBJ2-5|TRBV5-4
CASSVGLGEETQYF
TGTGCCAGCAGCGTCGGACTAGGGGAAGAGACCCAGTACTTC
>.|.|TRBJ1-4|TRBV6-6
CASSPAGTEKLFF
TGTGCCAGCAGTCCAGCCGGGACAGAAAAACTGTTTTTT
>once|.|TRBJ2-7|TRBV7-2
CASSSTYEQYF
TGTGCCAGCAGCTCGACATACGAGCAGTACTTC
>.|.|TRBJ2-3|TRBV7-7
CASSTRPRGDTQYF
TGTGCCAGCAGCACCAGACCTAGGGGGGATACGCAGTATTTT
>once|.|TRBJ1-1|TRBV6-1
CASNPGGMAEAFF
TGTGCCAGCAACCCGGGGGGGATGGCTGAAGCTTTCTTT
>few|.|TRBJ2-1|TRBV7-9
CSSSSDPWGGLNEQFF
TGTTCCAGCAGCTCCGATCCGTGGGGGGGCTTAAATGAGCAGTTCTTC
>once|TRBD1|TRBJ1-2|TRBV27
CASSYRTGGLYGYTF
TGTGCCAGCAGTTACAGGACAGGGGGTCTTTATGGCTACACCTTC
>.|.|TRBJ2-3|TRBV9
CASSVYVLDTQYF
TGTGCCAGCAGCGTATATGTTTTAGATACGCAGTATTTT
>.|TRBD1|TRBJ2-6|TRBV28
CASSLSRDRAEAGANVLTF
TGTGCCAGCAGTTTATCCCGGGACAGAGCAGAGGCTGGGGCCAACGTCCTGACTTTC
>.|TRBD1|TRBJ2-5|TRBV7-9
CASSFRDRGETQYF
TGTGCCAGCAGCTTCCGGGACAGGGGGGAGACCCAGTACTTC
>.|TRBD2|TRBJ2-2|TRBV5-6
CASSTRLAAGELFF
TGTGCCAGCAGCACCCGACTAGCTGCCGGGGAGCTGTTTTTT
>.|.|TRBJ2-5|TRBV27
CASSLSRRETQYF
TGTGCCAGCAGTTTATCGAGGCGGGAGACCCAGTACTTC
>few|TRBD2|TRBJ2-5|TRBV19
CASSIASGRGSGAQYF
TGTGCCAGTAGTATAGCCAGCGGGAGGGGGTCCGGGGCCCAGTACTTC
>.|.|TRBJ2-7|TRBV2
CASRESPWRISLHEQYF
TGTGCCAGCAGAGAGAGTCCCTGGAGAATCAGTCTTCACGAGCAGTACTTC
>.|TRBD2|TRBJ2-3|TRBV5-1
CASSRRLAASTDTQYF
TGCGCCAGCAGTCGGAGACTAGCGGCTAGCACAGATACGCAGTATTTT
>once|TRBD1|TRBJ1-2|TRBV2
CASSLWDEGTVDTF
TGTGCCAGCAGTTTGTGGGACGAAGGGACAGTCGACACCTTC
>.|.|TRBJ2-7|TRBV28
CASSSNEQYF
TGTGCCAGCAGTTCCAACGAGCAGTACTTC
>.|TRBD1|TRBJ1-1|TRBV28
CASSPGGSGEAFF
TGTGCCAGCAGCCCAGGGGGCTCGGGTGAAGCTTTCTTT